This TCR beta chain came from a study of T cell responses to AZD1222 COVID-19 vaccine. This clone was detected only once. Antigen specificity is unknown. Clones were read by immunoSEQ multiplex PCR, and TCRdb kept only the in-frame ones, dropping some. The data contain some 150,000 clones, just over 90% of them singletons. Study outcomes and limitations: White British donors predominated, females outnumbered males, and clonal diversity was possibly underestimated. An increase in Spike-specific TCR breadth and depth was observed after two AZD1222 doses.

This CDR3 spans 13 amino acids. V was pared by 3 bases and J by 1 base, with 6 bases between. The TCR originated in an adult in good health. This sequence joins TRBV12-3 or TRBV12-4 and TRBJ1-1; no clear D gene. The sequenced sample was peripheral blood, obtained on day 0 of MenACWY control vaccination. This chain's CDR3 is CASSFSPNTEAFF. CDR3 coding DNA: TGTGCCAGCAGTTTCAGTCCGAACACTGAAGCTTTCTTT.